The subject of this entry is one T cell receptor beta chain. The sample comes from a study of blood T cell repertoires in COVID-19. Study as a whole: The United States, Italy and Spain provided the acute and convalescent COVID-19 samples.

The CDR3 length is 14 residues. Trimming pared 0 bases from V and 5 bases from J, leaving 11 bases between. In germline, CDR1 is SGDLS, CDR2 YYNGEE. Per the original data handling: It was from reference gene primer amplification that nucleated cell counts were estimated. This table comes from immunoSEQ multiplex PCR, and its TCRdb copy is limited to in-frame clones, with some not included. V, J and clone size derive from that table, while D and trimming were established from the DNA sequence. This sample yields roughly 290,000 clones, of which about 88% are seen a single time; around an eighth belongs to the top ten.

This chain connects TRBV9 to TRBJ1-2; possible D gene TRBD1, 5 bases. The source material was peripheral blood. The receptor comes from an older woman with acute or convalescent COVID-19. CDR3 sequence reads: CASSVGSGGYGYTF. The CDR3 region has the DNA TGTGCCAGCAGCGTAGGATCGGGGGGGTATGGCTACACCTTC.